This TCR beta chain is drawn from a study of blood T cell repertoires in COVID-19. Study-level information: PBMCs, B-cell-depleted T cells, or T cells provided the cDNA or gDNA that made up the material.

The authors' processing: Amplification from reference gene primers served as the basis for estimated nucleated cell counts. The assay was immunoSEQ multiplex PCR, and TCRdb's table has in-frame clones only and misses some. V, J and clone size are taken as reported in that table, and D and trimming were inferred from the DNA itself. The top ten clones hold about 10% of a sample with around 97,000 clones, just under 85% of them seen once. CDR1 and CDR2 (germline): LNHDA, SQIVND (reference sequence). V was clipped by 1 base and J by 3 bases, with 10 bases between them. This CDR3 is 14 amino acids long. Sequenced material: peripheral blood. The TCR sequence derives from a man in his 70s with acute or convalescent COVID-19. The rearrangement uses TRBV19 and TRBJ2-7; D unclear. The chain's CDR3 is CASSIGVGVYEQYF. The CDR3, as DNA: TGTGCCAGTAGTATAGGTGTGGGCGTCTACGAGCAGTACTTC.